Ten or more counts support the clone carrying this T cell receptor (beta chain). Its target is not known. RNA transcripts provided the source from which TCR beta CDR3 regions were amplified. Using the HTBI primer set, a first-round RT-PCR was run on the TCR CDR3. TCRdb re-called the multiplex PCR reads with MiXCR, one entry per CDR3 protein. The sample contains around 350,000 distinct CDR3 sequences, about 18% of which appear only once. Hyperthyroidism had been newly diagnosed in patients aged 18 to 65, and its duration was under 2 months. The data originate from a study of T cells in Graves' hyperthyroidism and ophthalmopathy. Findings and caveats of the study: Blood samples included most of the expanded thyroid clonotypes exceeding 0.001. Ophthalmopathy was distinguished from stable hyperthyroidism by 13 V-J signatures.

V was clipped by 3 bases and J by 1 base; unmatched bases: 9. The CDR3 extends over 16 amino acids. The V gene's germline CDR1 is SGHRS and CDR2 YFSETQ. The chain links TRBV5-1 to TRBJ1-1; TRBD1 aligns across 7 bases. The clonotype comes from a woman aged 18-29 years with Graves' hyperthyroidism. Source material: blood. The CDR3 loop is CASSSRPGQWNTEAFF. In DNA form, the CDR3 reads TGCGCCAGCAGCTCCAGGCCGGGACAGTGGAACACTGAAGCTTTCTTT.